This T cell receptor (beta chain) derives from a study of early T cells in non-severe SARS-CoV-2 infection. Study context: With bulk RNA from unsorted whole blood as input, sequencing yielded unpaired chains.

The protocol attached unique molecular identifiers to individual cDNA molecules. MiXCR was run by TCRdb on the 5' RACE reads, yielding one entry per CDR3 protein. The data show over 55,000 distinct CDR3 sequences, roughly a tenth seen once. This clonotype has just one count. The antigen remains unidentified. Points from the study as a whole: A preference for anti-spike CD8 responses marked VDJdb matching, which missed private and CD4 specificities.

Material: whole blood. The source of this sequence is an adult who was a healthcare worker with PCR-confirmed SARS-CoV-2 infection or an uninfected control (not recorded which).

CDR3 protein: CATSDALRSRTQYF. DNA of the CDR3: TGTGCCACCAGTGATGCGCTGCGGTCGAGGACGCAGTATTTT. This rearrangement joins TRBV24-1 to TRBJ2-3; D is unclear. Germline assignment: CDR1 KGHDR and CDR2 SFDVKD. V was shortened by 3 bases and J by 9 bases, with 15 bases between the two germline ends. This CDR3 is built from 14 residues.